This T cell receptor beta chain was profiled in a study of cytomegalovirus exposure and HLA in healthy donors. Both 60 Vbeta primers and 13 Jbeta primers went into the PCR. Assay used: immunoSEQ multiplex PCR; TCRdb lists only in-frame clones, some missing. The sample gives 85,000 to 130,000 clones, over 60% of which show up once; roughly 6% is in the top ten. The study, taken as a whole, reports: One later analysis reportedly identified an Asian-associated ancestry cluster that showed fewer N-insertions than the roughly 600-donor mean. Roughly uniform sequencing depth across donors was assumed, possibly incorrectly. A later analysis revealed that TCR association rates differed between HLA loci, peaking at DRB1 and bottoming out at HLA-C.

This clone appeared once. Its antigen is undetermined. One end of the junction varies from germline; a read error may be responsible. Nominally healthy donors were sampled, though unrecorded immune exposures were likely. The origin of this receptor is a woman in her fifties or sixties in good health and CMV-seropositive. Sequenced: PBMCs.

The CDR3 region has the DNA TGTGCTAGCAGCCCAGGGACTAGCGGGGGATTTACCTTAAACACCGGGGAGCTGTTTTTT. Protein sequence: CASSPGTSGGFTLNTGELFF. The chain uses TRBV7-7 and TRBJ2-2, with 14 bases aligning to TRBD2. This CDR3 contains 20 residues. Germline V lookup: CDR1 SSHAT, CDR2 FNYEAQ (reference sequence).